Listed here are 20 T cell receptor beta chains from one sample, sequenced in a study of blood T cell repertoires in COVID-19. Clones were sequenced by immunoSEQ multiplex PCR, and TCRdb holds only the in-frame ones, with some missing. The sample lists 70,000 to 95,000 clones; approximately 78% were seen once. The sample was peripheral blood. These receptors were collected from a human donor in a cohort sampled during active COVID-19.

In DNA form, the CDR3 reads TGTGCCAGCTCACCAACAGGGGCCGGGGAGACCCAGTACTTC. This codes for CASSPTGAGETQYF. V gene TRBV18 combines with J gene TRBJ2-5; 7 nucleotides align to TRBD1. J gave up 5 bases and V 2 bases, and 5 bases lay outside the gene matches. CDR1 is KGHSH and CDR2 is LQKENI in the germline V gene. The CDR3 is made up of 14 amino acids.

This clone was recorded once. V is TRBV19 and J is TRBJ1-5, with 7 positions matching TRBD1. The CDR3 sequence is 15 residues long. The germline V gene encodes CDR1 LNHDA and CDR2 SQIVND (reference sequence). Germline trimming cut 4 bases from V and 2 bases from J; bases unmatched to any gene: 5. CDR3 amino acids: CASSTTGVGNQPQHF. The CDR3 nucleotides are TGTGCCAGTAGTACAACAGGGGTAGGCAATCAGCCCCAGCATTTT.

The gene calls are TRBV5-5 and TRBJ1-1; TRBD1 matches at 7 bases. Germline values: CDR1 SGHKS, CDR2 YYEKEE (reference sequence). CDR3 length: 14 amino acids. After removal of 5 bases from V and 0 bases from J, the junction contained 4 bases not matched to a gene. This CDR3 reads CASRPGGVNTEAFF. The CDR3 bases are TGTGCCAGCAGACCAGGGGGAGTGAACACTGAAGCTTTCTTT.

CDR3 protein: CASSLREGWEQYF. The DNA of the CDR3 is TGTGCCAGCAGCTTACGAGAGGGCTGGGAGCAGTACTTC. The genes are TRBV7-3 and TRBJ2-7; the D gene is possibly TRBD2 (5 bases). Trimming left V 2 bases short and J 7 bases short, with 12 bases between. Germline assignment: CDR1 SGHTA and CDR2 FQGTGA. CDR3 size: 13 residues.

This clone was seen a handful of times. The chain couples TRBV6-5 to TRBJ2-2; a possible D gene is TRBD2 (6 bases). This CDR3 is built from 15 residues. V gave up 0 bases and J gave up 7 bases, with 12 bases separating them. The germline gives CDR1 MNHEY, CDR2 SVGAGI. As DNA, the CDR3 is TGTGCCAGCAGTTACTCGGACCTCGGGAGCGGGGAGCTGTTTTTT. Residues: CASSYSDLGSGELFF.

The rearrangement joins TRBV18 to TRBJ2-3; the D gene is possibly TRBD1 (6 bases). Germline V lookup: CDR1 KGHSH, CDR2 LQKENI. V was trimmed by 3 bases and J by 2 bases, leaving 9 bases between them. The CDR3 is 14 amino acids. As DNA, the CDR3 is TGTGCCAGCTCACCCGGACAGACCACAGATACGCAGTATTTT. Protein sequence: CASSPGQTTDTQYF.

The V and J genes are TRBV3-1 (or the pseudogene TRBV3-2) and TRBJ2-7, with TRBD1 identical over 9 bases. CDR1 and CDR2 (germline): LGHDT, YNNKEL (reference sequence). Trimming at V came to 4 bases and at J to 6 bases, leaving 7 bases not matched to a gene. CDR3 length: 14 amino acids. The DNA for the CDR3 is TGTGCCAGCAGCCGAACCGGGACAGGGACCGAGCAGTACTTC. Protein product: CASSRTGTGTEQYF.

This sequence joins TRBV7-6 and TRBJ1-3, with D perhaps TRBD1 (5 bases). V dropped 5 bases and J dropped 7 bases, with 18 bases sitting between them. The germline V gene has CDR1 SGHVS and CDR2 FNYEAQ. CDR3 length: 15 residues. The CDR3 region is CASSRSTDVDNTIYF. The CDR3 region has the DNA TGTGCCAGCAGCCGATCGACAGACGTCGATAACACCATATATTTT.

The chain combines TRBV7-2 with TRBJ2-2, with 12 bases lining up with TRBD1. Trimming removed 8 bases from V and 4 bases from J; junction bases left unmatched: 11. There are 17 residues in the CDR3. The germline CDR1 and CDR2 sequences are SGHTA and FQGNSA. The CDR3 reads CASGSRGQGASTGELFF. CDR3 sequence (DNA): TGTGCCAGCGGTAGCCGGGGACAGGGGGCAAGCACCGGGGAGCTGTTTTTT.

This chain uses TRBV2 with TRBJ2-2; 9 positions agree with TRBD1. This CDR3 contains 15 residues. V lost 7 bases, J lost 7 bases, and 10 bases stayed unmatched. The germline V gene has CDR1 SNHLY and CDR2 FYNNEI. Here the CDR3 reads CASTQRTGDLGELFF. The CDR3 nucleotides are TGTGCCAGCACCCAGCGGACAGGGGACCTCGGGGAGCTGTTTTTT.

This clone was seen once. This chain links TRBV18 with TRBJ2-3, with 10 bases fitting TRBD1. The ends lost 3 bases at V and 3 bases at J; junction bases unmatched: 0. In germline, CDR1 is KGHSH, CDR2 LQKENI. The CDR3 is 14 residues long. The CDR3 bases are TGTGCCAGCTCACCGGACAGGGGGACAGATACGCAGTATTTT. This encodes CASSPDRGTDTQYF.

CDR3 amino acids: CASSFLAGPADTQYF. In DNA form, the CDR3 reads TGTGCCAGCAGCTTCCTAGCGGGGCCGGCAGATACGCAGTATTTT. The rearrangement uses TRBV5-6 and TRBJ2-3; 9 bases agree with TRBD2. Germline-derived CDR1 and CDR2 are SGHDT and YYEEEE. V was clipped by 2 bases and J by 4 bases; unmatched bases: 5. This CDR3 has 15 residues. Full variable domain (remainder filled in from reference TRBV5-6 and TRBJ2-3): DAGVTQSPTHLIKTRGQQVTLRCSPKSGHDTVSWYQQALGQGPQFIFQYYEEEERQRGNFPDRFSGHQFPNYSSELNVNALLLGDSALYLCASSFLAGPADTQYFGPGTRLTVL.

V and J are TRBV7-8 and TRBJ1-1, with a tentative D call TRBD1 (5 bases). This CDR3 is 16 amino acids long. The V end lost 4 bases, the J end lost 0 bases, and 15 bases lay between the germline ends. Germline CDR1 reads SGHVS; CDR2 reads FQNEAQ. CDR3 sequence (DNA): TGTGCCAGCAGCTCCGTGTGGGGCAGGATGAACACTGAAGCTTTCTTT. This sequence encodes CASSSVWGRMNTEAFF.

The rearrangement links TRBV5-5 to TRBJ1-5; 8 nucleotides line up with TRBD1. Germline assignment: CDR1 SGHKS and CDR2 YYEKEE (reference sequence). This CDR3 comprises 15 residues. The ends lost 5 bases at V and 3 bases at J; junction bases unmatched: 7. In DNA, the CDR3 is TGTGCCAGCAGGAGGACAGGGACCACCAATCAGCCCCAGCATTTT. Amino acids: CASRRTGTTNQPQHF.

The chain has TRBV3-1 (or the pseudogene TRBV3-2) and TRBJ2-1, with a possible D match to TRBD2 (5 bases). The germline gives CDR1 LGHDT, CDR2 YNNKEL (reference sequence). This CDR3 region has 13 residues. The V end was cut by 4 bases, the J end by 8 bases, with 12 bases between. The CDR3 nucleotides read TGTGCCAGCAGCCCCCGTGCGGGCCATGAGCAGTTCTTC. As protein: CASSPRAGHEQFF.

The chain uses TRBV2 and TRBJ2-2; 15 nucleotides align to TRBD2. This CDR3 spans 17 amino acids. From germline, CDR1 is SNHLY and CDR2 FYNNEI. V dropped 9 bases and J dropped 2; count of bases not matched to a gene: 7. The CDR3 nucleotides read TGTGCCAGTAAAGGGACTAGCGGGGGGCCAAACACCGGGGAGCTGTTTTTT. Its protein product is CASKGTSGGPNTGELFF.

This rearrangement joins TRBV11-2 to TRBJ2-2; tentative D call: TRBD1 (6 bases). V was shortened by 3 bases and J by 5 bases, with 13 bases between the two germline ends. Germline values: CDR1 SGHAT, CDR2 FQNNGV. This CDR3 has 15 residues. CDR3 sequence reads: CASSFTRGSTGELFF. The CDR3, as DNA: TGTGCCAGCAGCTTTACCAGGGGCTCTACCGGGGAGCTGTTTTTT. Based on the CDR3 plus reference TRBV11-2 and TRBJ2-2, the full variable domain is EAGVAQSPRYKIIEKRQSVAFWCNPISGHATLYWYQQILGQGPKLLIQFQNNGVVDDSQLPKDRFSAERLKGVDSTLKIQPAKLEDSAVYLCASSFTRGSTGELFFGEGSRLTVL.

This chain uses TRBV24-1 with TRBJ2-1; 9 nucleotides line up with TRBD2. CDR1 and CDR2 (germline): KGHDR, SFDVKD. After removal of 4 bases from V and 8 bases from J, the junction contained 8 bases not matched to a gene. The CDR3 totals 15 residues. The CDR3 protein is CATSEGAGGSDEQFF. The CDR3 bases are TGTGCCACCAGTGAGGGAGCGGGGGGTAGCGATGAGCAGTTCTTC.

V is TRBV10-3 and J is TRBJ1-3; unclear D gene. The CDR3 sequence is 11 residues long. Germline values: CDR1 ENHRY, CDR2 SYGVKD. V dropped 4 bases and J dropped 10 bases, with 8 bases sitting between them. CDR3 protein: CAISASGTIYF. Written as DNA, the CDR3 is TGTGCCATCAGTGCTTCAGGTACCATATATTTT.

The chain uses TRBV29-1 and TRBJ2-5; 9 positions match TRBD1. The CDR3 is made up of 14 amino acids. Germline V gene data show CDR1 as SQVTM and CDR2 as ANQGSEA. The junction had 8 bases not matched to a gene; V was cut back by 5 bases and J by 4 bases. CDR3 protein: CSVRGQGGAETQYF. CDR3 bases: TGCAGCGTTAGGGGACAGGGAGGTGCAGAGACCCAGTACTTC.